This T cell receptor (beta chain) was identified in a study of blood T cell repertoires in COVID-19. Repertoires were generated with immunoSEQ multiplex PCR, while TCRdb's copy carries only in-frame clones and drops some. The sample records roughly 41,000 clones, 85% to 90% being singletons. Germline V gene sequence: CDR1 MNHNY, CDR2 SVGAGI (reference sequence). The CDR3 runs 15 residues. Trimming cost V 6 bases and J 13 bases; bases outside gene matches: 17. The sequenced sample was peripheral blood. The gene calls are TRBV6-6 and TRBJ2-1; 8 positions match TRBD1. This TCR was sampled from a man aged 60 to 69 with active or convalescent COVID-19. CDR3 residues: CASSPSGQEKARQFF. The CDR3 nucleotides are TGTGCCAGCAGCCCCTCGGGACAGGAAAAAGCCCGACAGTTCTTC.